This is a list of T cell receptor beta chains from one sample in a study of Ad26.COV2.S vaccination and SARS-CoV-2 variants. Assay: immunoSEQ multiplex PCR; the TCRdb copy retains only in-frame clones and omits some. The table includes tens of thousands of clones, approximately 80% detected once. The sequences come from peripheral blood, collected after recovery from COVID-19. The receptors were gathered from a human donor who had recovered from COVID-19. CDR3s include the opening cysteine and the closing phenylalanine or tryptophan. D genes are given only for firm matches. Size is stated for part of the rows, as once, few or many counts, or as a class when the clone is expanded.

>NA|TRBV7-8|NA|TRBJ1-1
TGTGCCAGCAGCCCTTCGAGAATAGGGAGAACTGAAGCTTTCTTT
CASSPSRIGRTEAFF
>TRBD1|TRBV5-6|NA|TRBJ2-5
TGTGCCAGCAGGCGACAGGGGACCCAGTACTTC
CASRRQGTQYF
>NA|TRBV6-6|NA|TRBJ1-5
TGTGCCAGCAGTGCAGGGCTGGATCAGCCCCAGCATTTT
CASSAGLDQPQHF
>NA|TRBV6-4|many|TRBJ1-2
TGTGCCAGCAGTGAATTCCAGGGCGTCACCTATGGCTACACCTTC
CASSEFQGVTYGYTF
>NA|TRBV30|NA|TRBJ1-1
TGTGCCTGGAGTGTACAGGCCACTGAAGCTTTCTTT
CAWSVQATEAFF
>NA|TRBV10-3|NA|TRBJ2-6
TGTGCCATCAGTGAGTCTAGGAGGGTCGGGGCCAACGTCCTGACTTTC
CAISESRRVGANVLTF
>NA|TRBV5-6|NA|TRBJ1-5
TGTGCCAGCAGCTTGAGTGCGGGGGACCAGCCCCAGCATTTT
CASSLSAGDQPQHF
>TRBD1|TRBV4-1|NA|TRBJ2-2
TGCGCCAGCAGCCAAGATAAGGGGGCGGCCGGGGAGCTGTTTTTT
CASSQDKGAAGELFF
>NA|TRBV6-1|NA|TRBJ1-5
TGTGCCAGCAGTGACGCTGGAGGGGCTCAGCCCCAGCATTTT
CASSDAGGAQPQHF
>TRBD1|TRBV6-5|NA|TRBJ2-3
TGTGCCAGCAGAGTCTGGGACAGGGCTGAGGATACGCAGTATTTT
CASRVWDRAEDTQYF